The rows below give T cell receptor beta chains drawn from one sample of a study of shared clonotypes between healthy human individuals. Measured with immunoSEQ multiplex PCR; TCRdb has only the in-frame clones, and not every one. The sample has millions of clones; around 96% are singletons. Input material: naive CD8+ T cells sorted from blood. The receptors were sampled from a man aged 18 to 29 in good health. Both conserved end residues are part of each CDR3. The order of the fields is V gene, clone size, D gene, J gene, CDR3 DNA, CDR3 protein. The D gene is left open where the match is weak. Size is omitted from some rows. Given values are once, few, many or a class for expanded clones.

TRBV29-1	NA	NA	TRBJ2-3	TGCAGCGTCGTTCGGGTGACAGACCATACTAGCACAGATACGCAGTATTTT	CSVVRVTDHTSTDTQYF
TRBV7-2	NA	NA	TRBJ2-3	TGTGCCAGCAGCTTAGAACAGTTCACAGATACGCAGTATTTT	CASSLEQFTDTQYF
TRBV4-1	NA	TRBD2	TRBJ2-1	TGCGCCAGCAGCCTGGGACTAGCGGGGACTTCCTTCAATGAGCAGTTCTTC	CASSLGLAGTSFNEQFF
TRBV19	NA	NA	TRBJ2-1	TGTGCCAGTTCTCCCGGGACACACTCCTACAATGAGCAGTTCTTC	CASSPGTHSYNEQFF
TRBV7-9	NA	NA	TRBJ2-2	TGTGCCAGCAGCCCTGACTCATCGAACACCGGGGAGCTGTTTTTT	CASSPDSSNTGELFF
TRBV10-3	NA	NA	TRBJ1-2	TGTGCCATCAGTGATATCCCCAATCCTGGAGGGCCGTATGGCTACACCTTC	CAISDIPNPGGPYGYTF
TRBV5-6	NA	TRBD2	TRBJ2-1	TGTGCCAGCAGCCAGTTAGCGGGACTAGGGATTAATGAGCAGTTCTTC	CASSQLAGLGINEQFF
TRBV4-3	NA	TRBD1	TRBJ2-7	TGCGCCAGCAGCCCTCAGACAGGGGGCCCCTACGAGCAGTACTTC	CASSPQTGGPYEQYF
TRBV14	NA	TRBD2	TRBJ2-1	TGTGCCAGCAGCCAAGGGACTAGCGGGTGGGATGAGCAGTTCTTC	CASSQGTSGWDEQFF
TRBV7-2	NA	NA	TRBJ2-7	TGTGCCAGCAGCTTAGCGCTTCATTACGAGCAGTACTTC	CASSLALHYEQYF
TRBV11-2	NA	NA	TRBJ2-7	TGTGCCAGCAGCCCGGGCAGCTCCTACGAGCAGTACTTC	CASSPGSSYEQYF
TRBV5-1	NA	NA	TRBJ2-2	TGCGCCAGCAGCTTGAACCGGGGCGCCACCGGGGAGCTGTTTTTT	CASSLNRGATGELFF
TRBV2	NA	NA	TRBJ2-3	TGTGCCAGCAGTTATGACAGTACAGATACGCAGTATTTT	CASSYDSTDTQYF
TRBV30	NA	NA	TRBJ1-5	TGTGCCTGGAGTGTACGTAAGGTAAACAATCAGCCCCAGCATTTT	CAWSVRKVNNQPQHF
TRBV9	NA	NA	TRBJ2-1	TGTGCCAGCAGCGTAATACTAGACCACAATGAGCAGTTCTTC	CASSVILDHNEQFF
TRBV6-6	NA	TRBD1	TRBJ2-7	TGTGCCAGCAGTTATGCAGGGGGCCCCTTAAACGAGCAGTACTTC	CASSYAGGPLNEQYF
TRBV5-4	NA	NA	TRBJ1-4	TGTGCCAGCGGGATGCGGGGAGAAAATGAAAAACTGTTTTTT	CASGMRGENEKLFF
TRBV2	once	NA	TRBJ2-7	TGTGCCAGCAGTGAACCACAGGGAGGAAGCGAGCAGTACTTC	CASSEPQGGSEQYF
TRBV6-5	NA	NA	TRBJ2-7	TGTGCCAGCAGTTATAGTACCGGACAGAATTTCTACGAGCAGTACTTC	CASSYSTGQNFYEQYF
TRBV7-9	NA	NA	TRBJ2-7	TGTGCCAGCAGCTTGGGTGGGAACTACGAGCAGTACTTC	CASSLGGNYEQYF
TRBV10-2	NA	NA	TRBJ2-7	TGCGCCAGCAGTGAGGTGAGGTACCTTTCCTACGAGCAGTACTTC	CASSEVRYLSYEQYF
TRBV6-1	NA	NA	TRBJ2-7	TGTGCCAGCAGTGAAGCGACGACGGGATCCTACGAGCAGTACTTC	CASSEATTGSYEQYF
TRBV10-2	once	TRBD1	TRBJ2-2	TGCGCCAGCAGTGAGTCGGTAACGACAGGGGGTCCTACCGGGGAGCTGTTTTTT	CASSESVTTGGPTGELFF
TRBV10-2	NA	NA	TRBJ1-5	TGCGCCAAAAGGGGAAATCAGCCCCAGCATTTT	CAKRGNQPQHF
TRBV10-1	NA	NA	TRBJ1-4	TGCGCCAGCAGTGATACCGCAATTTCGAATGAAAAACTGTTTTTT	CASSDTAISNEKLFF
TRBV29-1	NA	NA	TRBJ2-5	TGCAGCGTTCACGACAGGATTTTAGAGACCCAGTACTTC	CSVHDRILETQYF
TRBV28	NA	NA	TRBJ2-3	TGTGCCAGCAGTTTACTACCCGGGACGCAAGACACAGATACGCAGTATTTT	CASSLLPGTQDTDTQYF
TRBV7-9	NA	NA	TRBJ2-7	TGTGCCAGCAGCCACCCCGACAGGCCCTACGAGCAGTACTTC	CASSHPDRPYEQYF
TRBV7-8	NA	TRBD1	TRBJ1-1	TGTGCCAGCAGCTTAGTAGGGACAGGTTCTGTTGCTGAAGCTTTCTTT	CASSLVGTGSVAEAFF
TRBV29-1	NA	TRBD1	TRBJ1-1	TGCAGCGTCAACGCACAGGGGGCGTTGGGAGCTTTCTTT	CSVNAQGALGAFF
TRBV5-1	once	NA	TRBJ2-1	TGCGCCAGCACCGGAAAACTAGGATTGCAGGTGACCAATGAGCAGTTCTTC	CASTGKLGLQVTNEQFF
TRBV5-6	NA	NA	TRBJ2-5	TGTGCCAGCAGCTCGTACGGACGGCTGTACCAAGAGACCCAGTACTTC	CASSSYGRLYQETQYF
TRBV6-5	NA	TRBD1	TRBJ1-4	TGTGCCAGCAGTTACTCCCAGGGGGGCGAAAGGATTTTT	CASSYSQGGERIF
TRBV5-4	NA	NA	TRBJ1-2	TGTGCCAGCAGCTACCCGACAGACCCGGATGGCTACACCTTC	CASSYPTDPDGYTF
TRBV7-9	once	NA	TRBJ2-5	TGTGCCAGCAGCCCCGACAACCTCGGGGAGACCCAGTACTTC	CASSPDNLGETQYF
TRBV5-4	NA	NA	TRBJ2-7	TGTGCCAGCAGCTTCTCCGGGATCTCAACCTACGAGCAGTACTTC	CASSFSGISTYEQYF
TRBV2	once	NA	TRBJ1-4	TGTGCCAGCAAGGGGGGGGACCCAGATGAAAAACTGTTTTTT	CASKGGDPDEKLFF
TRBV5-8	NA	NA	TRBJ2-2	TGTGCCAGCAGCCCGGGTACGCTTCTGACCGGGGAGCTGTTTTTT	CASSPGTLLTGELFF
TRBV19	NA	NA	TRBJ2-3	TGTGCCAGTAAGGAGGACTACGTCACAGATACGCAGTATTTT	CASKEDYVTDTQYF
TRBV28	NA	TRBD1	TRBJ1-5	TGTGCCAGCAGTTGGGACAGGGTTGATCAGCCCCAGCATTTT	CASSWDRVDQPQHF
TRBV28	NA	TRBD1	TRBJ1-1	TGTGCCAGCAGCACGACAGGGGGCCGAACTGAAGCTTTCTTT	CASSTTGGRTEAFF
TRBV6-6	NA	NA	TRBJ1-3	TGTGCCAGCAGTTCGAGACAAGCAGACACCATATATTTT	CASSSRQADTIYF
TRBV6-5	NA	NA	TRBJ1-1	TGTGCCGCCTCGATGAACACTGAAGCTTTCTTT	CAASMNTEAFF
TRBV5-4	NA	TRBD2	TRBJ2-3	TGTGCCAGCAGCTTTGGGACTAGCGGCACAGATACGCAGTATTTT	CASSFGTSGTDTQYF
TRBV11-2	NA	NA	TRBJ2-7	TGTGCCAGCAGTTTTTCCGGGACCTACTCCTACGAGCAGTACTTC	CASSFSGTYSYEQYF
TRBV7-9	NA	TRBD2	TRBJ2-1	TGTGCCAGCAGCGTATCGGGACTATCCTCAGCCAATGAGCAGTTCTTC	CASSVSGLSSANEQFF